This TCR beta chain was captured by sequencing in a study of cytotoxic CD8 clonotypes in ibrutinib-treated CLL. On the study more broadly: Mean yields were around 240,000 productive templates and 80,000 to 95,000 productive rearrangements per sample.

Using immunoSEQ multiplex PCR, the repertoire was profiled, and TCRdb retains in-frame clones only, with some absent. This sample has approximately 200,000 clones; around three quarters occur once, and the top ten carry under 15%. Notes on this clone: Its antigen is not identified.

Study-wide findings and caveats: Exceeding age-matched healthy donors, baseline clonality also tracked the counts of circulating CD8+ T cells. Clonality grew at ibrutinib response; at progression, it decreased back toward baseline. Public clonotypes occurred uncommonly; on treatment, they contracted or remained stable.

The receptor comes from a human donor with chronic lymphocytic leukemia. This material consisted of PBMCs, taken after 24 months of ibrutinib treatment.

CDR3 residues: CASRASGSETQYF. The CDR3 DNA reads TGTGCCAGCAGGGCTAGCGGGAGTGAGACCCAGTACTTC. The chain couples TRBV27 to TRBJ2-5; the match to TRBD2 covers 10 bases. This CDR3 is built from 13 residues. Germline values: CDR1 MNHEY, CDR2 SMNVEV (reference sequence). The V segment lost 6 bases and the J segment 5 bases; nucleotides outside the gene matches: 3.